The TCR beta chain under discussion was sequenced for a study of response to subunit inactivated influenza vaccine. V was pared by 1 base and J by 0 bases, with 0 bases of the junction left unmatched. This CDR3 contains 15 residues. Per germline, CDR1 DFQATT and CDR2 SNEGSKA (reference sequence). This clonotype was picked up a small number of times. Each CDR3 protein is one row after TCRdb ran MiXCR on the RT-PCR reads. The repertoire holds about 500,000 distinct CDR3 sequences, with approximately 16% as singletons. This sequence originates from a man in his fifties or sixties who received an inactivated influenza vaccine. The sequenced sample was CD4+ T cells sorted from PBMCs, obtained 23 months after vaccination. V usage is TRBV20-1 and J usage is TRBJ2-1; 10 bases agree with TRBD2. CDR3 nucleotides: TGCAGTGCTAGAGTAGCGGGGGGCTCCTACAATGAGCAGTTCTTC. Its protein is CSARVAGGSYNEQFF.